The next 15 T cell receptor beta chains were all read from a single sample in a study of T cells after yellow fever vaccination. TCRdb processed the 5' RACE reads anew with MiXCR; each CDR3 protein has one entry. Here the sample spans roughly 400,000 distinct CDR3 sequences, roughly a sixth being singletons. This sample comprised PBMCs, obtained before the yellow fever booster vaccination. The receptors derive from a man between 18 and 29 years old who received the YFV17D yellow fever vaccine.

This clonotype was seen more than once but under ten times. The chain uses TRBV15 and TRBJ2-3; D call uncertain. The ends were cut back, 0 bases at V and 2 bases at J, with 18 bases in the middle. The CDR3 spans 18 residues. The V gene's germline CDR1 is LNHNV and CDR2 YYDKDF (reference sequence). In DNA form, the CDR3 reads TGTGCCACCAGCAGAGACAGGTGGGGTGACGAACCCACAGATACGCAGTATTTT. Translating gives CATSRDRWGDEPTDTQYF.

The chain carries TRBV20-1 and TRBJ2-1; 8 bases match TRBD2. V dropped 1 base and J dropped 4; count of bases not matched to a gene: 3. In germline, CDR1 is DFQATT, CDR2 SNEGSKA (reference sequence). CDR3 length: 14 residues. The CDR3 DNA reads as TGCAGTGCTAGAGCGGGGGGGCGATACAATGAGCAGTTCTTC. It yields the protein CSARAGGRYNEQFF.

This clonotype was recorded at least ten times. This CDR3 reads CASSYGQGTDTQYF. CDR3 coding DNA: TGCGCCAGCAGTTATGGACAGGGTACAGATACGCAGTATTTT. V is TRBV5-1 and J is TRBJ2-3; 8 bases fit TRBD1. Germline V gene sequence: CDR1 SGHRS, CDR2 YFSETQ. Trimming at V came to 5 bases and at J to 3 bases, leaving 5 bases not matched to a gene. This CDR3 is built from 14 residues.

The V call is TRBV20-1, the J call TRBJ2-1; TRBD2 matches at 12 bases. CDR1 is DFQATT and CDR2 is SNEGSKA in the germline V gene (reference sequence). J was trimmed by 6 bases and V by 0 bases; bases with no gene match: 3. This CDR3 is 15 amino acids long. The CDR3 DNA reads TGCAGTGCTAGAGATCTAGCGGGGGGGCCCAATGAGCAGTTCTTC. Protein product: CSARDLAGGPNEQFF.

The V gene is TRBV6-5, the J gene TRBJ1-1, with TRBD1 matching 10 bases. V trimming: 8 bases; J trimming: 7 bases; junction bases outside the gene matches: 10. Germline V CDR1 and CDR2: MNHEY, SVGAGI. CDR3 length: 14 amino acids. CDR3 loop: CASRVGGQGFEAFF. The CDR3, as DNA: TGTGCCAGCCGAGTAGGGGGACAGGGGTTTGAAGCTTTCTTT.

As DNA, the CDR3 is TGCAGTGCCCCGGTGGGAGGTTATGGCTACACCTTC. The encoded protein is CSAPVGGYGYTF. V usage is TRBV20-1 and J usage is TRBJ1-2, with D unclear. CDR3 length: 12 amino acids. The germline CDR1 and CDR2 sequences are DFQATT and SNEGSKA (reference sequence). The ends were cut back, 6 bases at V and 5 bases at J, with 13 bases in the middle.

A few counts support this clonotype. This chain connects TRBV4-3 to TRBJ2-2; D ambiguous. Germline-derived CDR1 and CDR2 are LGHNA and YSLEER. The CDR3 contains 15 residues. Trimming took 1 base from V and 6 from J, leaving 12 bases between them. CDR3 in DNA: TGCGCCAGCAGCCAAGCCTCCGCGGATCCCGGGGAGCTGTTTTTT. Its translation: CASSQASADPGELFF.

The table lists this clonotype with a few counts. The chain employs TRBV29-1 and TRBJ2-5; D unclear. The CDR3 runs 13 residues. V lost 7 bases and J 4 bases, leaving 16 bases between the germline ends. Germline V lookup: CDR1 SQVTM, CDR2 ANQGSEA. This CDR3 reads CSGTLGFGETQYF. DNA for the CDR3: TGCAGCGGGACGTTGGGGTTCGGAGAGACCCAGTACTTC.

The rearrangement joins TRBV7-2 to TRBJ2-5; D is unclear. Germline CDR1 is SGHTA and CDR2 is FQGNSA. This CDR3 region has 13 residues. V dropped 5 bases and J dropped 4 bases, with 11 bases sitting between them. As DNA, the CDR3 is TGTGCCAGCAGCGCGGAAAGCCGAGAGACCCAGTACTTC. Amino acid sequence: CASSAESRETQYF.

CDR3 sequence reads: CATKDQNTEAFF. DNA for the CDR3: TGTGCCACAAAAGACCAGAACACTGAAGCTTTCTTT. The chain links TRBV10-3 to TRBJ1-1; D unclear. The CDR3 runs to 12 residues. V lost 10 bases and J 1 base, leaving 10 bases between the germline ends. The germline gives CDR1 ENHRY, CDR2 SYGVKD.

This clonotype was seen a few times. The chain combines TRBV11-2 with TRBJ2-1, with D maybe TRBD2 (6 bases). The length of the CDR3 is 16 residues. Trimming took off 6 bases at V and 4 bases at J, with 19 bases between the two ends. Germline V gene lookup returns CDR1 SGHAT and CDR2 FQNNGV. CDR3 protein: CASRHGGSGPYNEQFF. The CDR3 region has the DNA TGTGCCAGCAGGCATGGGGGGAGCGGACCTTACAATGAGCAGTTCTTC. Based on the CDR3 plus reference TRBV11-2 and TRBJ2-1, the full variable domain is EAGVAQSPRYKIIEKRQSVAFWCNPISGHATLYWYQQILGQGPKLLIQFQNNGVVDDSQLPKDRFSAERLKGVDSTLKIQPAKLEDSAVYLCASRHGGSGPYNEQFFGPGTRLTVL.

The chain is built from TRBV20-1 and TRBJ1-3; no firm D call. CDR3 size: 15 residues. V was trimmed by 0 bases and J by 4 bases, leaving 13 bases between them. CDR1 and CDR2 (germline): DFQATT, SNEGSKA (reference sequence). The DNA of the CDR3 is TGCAGTGCTAGAGATGGGTACCTGGAGGGAAACACCATATATTTT. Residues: CSARDGYLEGNTIYF.

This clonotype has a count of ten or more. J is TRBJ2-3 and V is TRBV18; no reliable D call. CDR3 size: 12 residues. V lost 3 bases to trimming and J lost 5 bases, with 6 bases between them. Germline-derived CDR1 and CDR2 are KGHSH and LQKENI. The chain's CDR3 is CASSPLLDTQYF. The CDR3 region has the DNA TGTGCCAGCTCACCTCTACTAGATACGCAGTATTTT.

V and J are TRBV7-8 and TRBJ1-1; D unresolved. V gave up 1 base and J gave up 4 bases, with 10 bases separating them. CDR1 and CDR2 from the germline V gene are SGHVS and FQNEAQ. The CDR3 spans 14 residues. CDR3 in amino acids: CASSLDGEVTEAFF. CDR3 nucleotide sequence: TGTGCCAGCAGCTTAGATGGGGAGGTCACTGAAGCTTTCTTT.

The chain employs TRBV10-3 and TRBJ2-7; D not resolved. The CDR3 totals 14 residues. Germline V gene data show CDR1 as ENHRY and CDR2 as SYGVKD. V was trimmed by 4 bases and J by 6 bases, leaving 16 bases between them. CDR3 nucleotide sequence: TGTGCCATCAGTGCTGAGAGCACTTCGACCGAGCAGTACTTC. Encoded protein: CAISAESTSTEQYF.